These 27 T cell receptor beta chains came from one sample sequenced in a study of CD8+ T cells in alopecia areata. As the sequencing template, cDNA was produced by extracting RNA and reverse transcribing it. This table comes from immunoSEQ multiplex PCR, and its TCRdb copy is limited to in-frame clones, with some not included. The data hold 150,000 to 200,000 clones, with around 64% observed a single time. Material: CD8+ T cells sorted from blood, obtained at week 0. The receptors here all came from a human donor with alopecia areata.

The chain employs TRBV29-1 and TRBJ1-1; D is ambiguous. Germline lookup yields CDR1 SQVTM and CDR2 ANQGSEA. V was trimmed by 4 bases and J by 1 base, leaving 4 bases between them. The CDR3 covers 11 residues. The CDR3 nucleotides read TGCAGCGTTGCAGCGAACACTGAAGCTTTCTTT. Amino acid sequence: CSVAANTEAFF.

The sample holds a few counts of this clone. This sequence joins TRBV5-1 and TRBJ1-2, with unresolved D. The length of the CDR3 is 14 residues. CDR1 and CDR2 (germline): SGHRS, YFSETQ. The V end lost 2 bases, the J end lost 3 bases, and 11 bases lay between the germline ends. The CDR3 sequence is CASSLSGSDYGYTF. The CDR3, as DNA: TGCGCCAGCAGCTTATCAGGCAGCGACTATGGCTACACCTTC.

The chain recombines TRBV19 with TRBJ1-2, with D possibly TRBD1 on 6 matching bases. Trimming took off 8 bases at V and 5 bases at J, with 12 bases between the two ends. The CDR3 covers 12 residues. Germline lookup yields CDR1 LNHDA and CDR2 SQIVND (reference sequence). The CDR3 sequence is CASHTGIYGYTF. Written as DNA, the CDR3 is TGTGCCAGTCACACAGGGATTTATGGCTACACCTTC. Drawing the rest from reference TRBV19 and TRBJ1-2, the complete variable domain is DGGITQSPKYLFRKEGQNVTLSCEQNLNHDAMYWYRQDPGQGLRLIYYSQIVNDFQKGDIAEGYSVSREKKESFPLTVTSAQKNPTAFYLCASHTGIYGYTFGSGTRLTVV.

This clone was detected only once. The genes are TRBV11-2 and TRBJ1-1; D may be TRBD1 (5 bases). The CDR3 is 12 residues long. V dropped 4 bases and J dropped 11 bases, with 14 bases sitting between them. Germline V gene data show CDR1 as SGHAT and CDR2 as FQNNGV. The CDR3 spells CASSSTSNRAFF. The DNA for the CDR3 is TGTGCCAGCAGCTCGACCTCAAACAGGGCTTTCTTT.

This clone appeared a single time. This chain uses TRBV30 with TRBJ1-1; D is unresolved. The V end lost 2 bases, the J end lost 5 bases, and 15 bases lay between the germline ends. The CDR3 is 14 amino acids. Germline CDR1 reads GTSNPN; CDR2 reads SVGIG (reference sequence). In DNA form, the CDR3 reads TGTGCCTGGAGTAACTTTGATGGGAGAACTGAAGCTTTCTTT. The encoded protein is CAWSNFDGRTEAFF.

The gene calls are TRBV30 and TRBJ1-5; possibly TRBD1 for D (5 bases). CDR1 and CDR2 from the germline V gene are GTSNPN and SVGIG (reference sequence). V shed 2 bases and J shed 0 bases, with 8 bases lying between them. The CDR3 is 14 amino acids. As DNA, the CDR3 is TGTGCCTGGAGTCCGACAGATAGCAATCAGCCCCAGCATTTT. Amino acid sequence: CAWSPTDSNQPQHF.

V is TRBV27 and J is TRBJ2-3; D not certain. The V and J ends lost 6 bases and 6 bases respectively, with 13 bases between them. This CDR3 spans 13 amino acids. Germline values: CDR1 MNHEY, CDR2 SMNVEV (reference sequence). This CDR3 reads CASSPVAFDTQYF. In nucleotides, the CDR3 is TGTGCCAGCAGCCCGGTGGCATTTGATACGCAGTATTTT.

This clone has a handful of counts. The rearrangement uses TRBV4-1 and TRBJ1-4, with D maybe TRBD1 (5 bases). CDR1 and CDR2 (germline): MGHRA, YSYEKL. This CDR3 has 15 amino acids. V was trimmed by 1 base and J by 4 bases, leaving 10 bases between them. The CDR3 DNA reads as TGCGCCAGCAGCCAAGTGGACACGAATAATGAAAAACTGTTTTTT. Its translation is CASSQVDTNNEKLFF.

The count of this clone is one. The CDR3 nucleotides read TGCGCCAGCAGCTTGGGACAGCCTACTAACACCGGGGAGCTGTTTTTT. Residues: CASSLGQPTNTGELFF. The chain uses TRBV5-1 and TRBJ2-2, with D possibly being TRBD1 (5 bases). The V end was cut by 0 bases, the J end by 2 bases, with 11 bases between. The length of the CDR3 is 16 residues. Germline V CDR1 and CDR2: SGHRS, YFSETQ.

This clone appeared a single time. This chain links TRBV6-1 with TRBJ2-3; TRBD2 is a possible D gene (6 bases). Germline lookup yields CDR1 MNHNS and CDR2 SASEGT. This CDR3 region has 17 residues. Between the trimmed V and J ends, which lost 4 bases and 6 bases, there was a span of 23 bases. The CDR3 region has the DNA TGTGCCAGCAGTGCCGGAGGGTGGGGTAGCGTGGGGGATACGCAGTATTTT. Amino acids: CASSAGGWGSVGDTQYF.

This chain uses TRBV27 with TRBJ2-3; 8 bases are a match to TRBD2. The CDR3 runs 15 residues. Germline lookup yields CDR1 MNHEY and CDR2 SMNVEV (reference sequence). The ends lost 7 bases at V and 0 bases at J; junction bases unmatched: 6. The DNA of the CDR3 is TGTGCCAGCACCCTAAAGCGGGGGAGCACAGATACGCAGTATTTT. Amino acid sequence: CASTLKRGSTDTQYF.

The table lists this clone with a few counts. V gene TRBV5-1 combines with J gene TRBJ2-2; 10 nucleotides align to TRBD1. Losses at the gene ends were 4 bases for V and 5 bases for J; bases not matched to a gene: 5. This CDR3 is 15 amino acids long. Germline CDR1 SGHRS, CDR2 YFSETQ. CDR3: CASSHDRGLTGELFF. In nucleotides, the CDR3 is TGCGCCAGCAGCCATGACAGGGGGCTTACCGGGGAGCTGTTTTTT.

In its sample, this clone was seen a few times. The CDR3 here is CSVVENTEAFF. The CDR3 nucleotides read TGCAGCGTTGTAGAGAACACTGAAGCTTTCTTT. The chain recombines TRBV29-1 with TRBJ1-1, with D uncertain. CDR3 size: 11 residues. Germline V CDR1 and CDR2: SQVTM, ANQGSEA. Trimming took 4 bases from V and 1 from J, leaving 4 bases between them.

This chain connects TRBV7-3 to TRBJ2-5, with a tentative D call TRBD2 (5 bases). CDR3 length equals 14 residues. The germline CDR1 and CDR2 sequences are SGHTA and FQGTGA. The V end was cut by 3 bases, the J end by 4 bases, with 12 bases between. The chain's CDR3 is CASSFGGLGETQYF. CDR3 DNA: TGTGCCAGCAGCTTCGGAGGTTTAGGAGAGACCCAGTACTTC.

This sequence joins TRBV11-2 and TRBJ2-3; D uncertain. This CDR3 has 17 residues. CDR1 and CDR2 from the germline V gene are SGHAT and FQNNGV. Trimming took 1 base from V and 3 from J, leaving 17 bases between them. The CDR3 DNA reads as TGTGCCAGCAGCTTAGCCTTGCGGAGTCCGAGTACAGATACGCAGTATTTT. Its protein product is CASSLALRSPSTDTQYF. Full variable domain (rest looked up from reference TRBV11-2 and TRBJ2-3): EAGVAQSPRYKIIEKRQSVAFWCNPISGHATLYWYQQILGQGPKLLIQFQNNGVVDDSQLPKDRFSAERLKGVDSTLKIQPAKLEDSAVYLCASSLALRSPSTDTQYFGPGTRLTVL.

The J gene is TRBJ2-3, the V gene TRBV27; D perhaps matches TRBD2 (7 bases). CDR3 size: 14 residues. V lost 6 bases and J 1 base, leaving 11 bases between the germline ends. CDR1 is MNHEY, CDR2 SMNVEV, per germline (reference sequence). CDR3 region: CASSRGAGTDTQYF. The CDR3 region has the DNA TGTGCCAGCAGCCGGGGGGCAGGCACAGATACGCAGTATTTT.

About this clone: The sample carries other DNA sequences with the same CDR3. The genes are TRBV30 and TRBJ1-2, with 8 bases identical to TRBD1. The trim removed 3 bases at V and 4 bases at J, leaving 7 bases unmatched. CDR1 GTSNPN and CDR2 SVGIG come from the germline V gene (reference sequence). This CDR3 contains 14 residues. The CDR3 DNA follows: TGTGCCTGGAGCCCCCAGGGGGCGGGCTATGGCTACACCTTC. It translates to CAWSPQGAGYGYTF.

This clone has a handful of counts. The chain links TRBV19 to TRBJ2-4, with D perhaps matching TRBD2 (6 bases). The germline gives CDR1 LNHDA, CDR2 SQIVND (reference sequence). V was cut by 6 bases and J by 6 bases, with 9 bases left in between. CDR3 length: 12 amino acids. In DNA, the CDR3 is TGTGCCAGTAGCGCGGGATCAAACATTCAGTACTTC. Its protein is CASSAGSNIQYF.

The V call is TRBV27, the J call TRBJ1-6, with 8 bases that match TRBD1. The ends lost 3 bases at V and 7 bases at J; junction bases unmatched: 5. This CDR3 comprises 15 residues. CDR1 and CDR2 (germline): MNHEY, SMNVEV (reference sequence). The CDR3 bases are TGTGCCAGCAGTTTGCGGGACAGGAGCAATTCACCCCTCCACTTT. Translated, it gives CASSLRDRSNSPLHF.

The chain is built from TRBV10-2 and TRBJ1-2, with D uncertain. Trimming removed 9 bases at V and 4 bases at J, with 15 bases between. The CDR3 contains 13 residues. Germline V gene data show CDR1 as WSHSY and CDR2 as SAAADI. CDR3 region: CASGLPRGYGYTF. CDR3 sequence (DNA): TGCGCCAGTGGACTTCCACGCGGCTATGGCTACACCTTC.

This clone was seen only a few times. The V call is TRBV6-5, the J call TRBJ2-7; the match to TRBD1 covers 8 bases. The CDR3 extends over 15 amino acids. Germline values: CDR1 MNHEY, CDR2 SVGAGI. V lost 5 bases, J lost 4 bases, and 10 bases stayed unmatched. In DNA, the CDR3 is TGTGCCAGCAGTCACCCTGGACAGGGACCTTACGAGCAGTACTTC. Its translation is CASSHPGQGPYEQYF.

CDR3 amino acids: CSVDTGSYEQYF. The DNA of the CDR3 is TGCAGCGTTGATACCGGATCCTACGAGCAGTACTTC. J is TRBJ2-7 and V is TRBV29-1, with D hard to call. This CDR3 contains 12 residues. The V gene lost 3 bases and the J gene lost 1 base, with 7 bases spanning the gap. CDR1 is SQVTM and CDR2 is ANQGSEA in the germline V gene.

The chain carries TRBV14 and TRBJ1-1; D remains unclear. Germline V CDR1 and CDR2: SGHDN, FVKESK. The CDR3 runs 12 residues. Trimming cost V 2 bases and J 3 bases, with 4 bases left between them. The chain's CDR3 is CASSQIYTEAFF. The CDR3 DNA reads TGTGCCAGCAGCCAAATCTACACTGAAGCTTTCTTT.

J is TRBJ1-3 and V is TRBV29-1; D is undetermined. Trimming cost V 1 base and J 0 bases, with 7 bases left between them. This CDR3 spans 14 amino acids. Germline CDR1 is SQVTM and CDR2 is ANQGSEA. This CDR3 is CSVEGADSGNTIYF. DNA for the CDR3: TGCAGCGTTGAAGGGGCGGACTCTGGAAACACCATATATTTT. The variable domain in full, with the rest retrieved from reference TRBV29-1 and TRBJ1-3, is SAVISQKPSRDICQRGTSLTIQCQVDSQVTMMFWYRQQPGQSLTLIATANQGSEATYESGFVIDKFPISRPNLTFSTLTVSNMSPEDSSIYLCSVEGADSGNTIYFGEGSWLTVV.

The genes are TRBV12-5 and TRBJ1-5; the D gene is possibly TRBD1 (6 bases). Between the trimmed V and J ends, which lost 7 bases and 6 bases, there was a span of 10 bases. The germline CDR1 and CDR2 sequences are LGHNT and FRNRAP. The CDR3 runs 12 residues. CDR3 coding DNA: TGTGCTAGTGTGGAGGGGGGTCAGCCCCAGCATTTT. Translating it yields CASVEGGQPQHF.

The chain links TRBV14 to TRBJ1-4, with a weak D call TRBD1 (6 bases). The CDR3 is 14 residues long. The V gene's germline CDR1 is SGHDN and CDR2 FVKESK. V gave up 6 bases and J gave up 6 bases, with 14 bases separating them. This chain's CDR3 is CASSKDRWDEKLFF. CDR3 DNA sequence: TGTGCCAGCAGTAAAGACAGGTGGGATGAAAAACTGTTTTTT.

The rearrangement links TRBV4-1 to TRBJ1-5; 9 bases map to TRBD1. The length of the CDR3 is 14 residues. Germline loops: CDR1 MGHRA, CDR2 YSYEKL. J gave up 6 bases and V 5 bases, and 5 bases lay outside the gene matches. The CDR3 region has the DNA TGCGCCAGCAGCAGACCGGGACAGGGTCAGCCCCAGCATTTT. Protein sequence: CASSRPGQGQPQHF.